A single sample gave rise to the 21 T cell receptor beta chains below, sequenced in a study of CD8 T cells in ankylosing spondylitis. TCRdb re-analysed the 5' RACE reads in MiXCR, keeping a single row per CDR3 protein. The sample yields about 170,000 distinct CDR3 sequences, approximately 20% seen once. The sample taken for sequencing was blood, either unsorted or a sorted T cell fraction (not recorded which). Source of these receptors: a male donor with ankylosing spondylitis or in good health (not recorded which).

This clonotype was seen many times. The chain joins TRBV5-1 to TRBJ2-1; the D gene could be TRBD1 or TRBD2 (6 bases each). This CDR3 spans 14 amino acids. Germline CDR1 SGHRS, CDR2 YFSETQ. Trimming left V 6 bases short and J 5 bases short, with 15 bases between. CDR3 sequence reads: CASTRDTTDNEQFF. The CDR3 DNA sequence: TGCGCCAGCACGCGGGACACGACCGACAATGAGCAGTTCTTC.

This clonotype has only a few counts. This rearrangement joins TRBV12-3 or TRBV12-4 to TRBJ2-2; TRBD2 matches at 11 bases. The CDR3 covers 15 residues. The junction had 8 bases not matched to a gene; V was cut back by 7 bases and J by 7 bases. In nucleotides, the CDR3 is TGTGCCAGCACCCCACTAGCGGGAGTGATCGGGGAGCTGTTTTTT. Translated, it gives CASTPLAGVIGELFF.

This clonotype was detected many times. This chain joins TRBV20-1 and TRBJ2-7, with D unclear. CDR3 size: 12 residues. CDR1 is DFQATT and CDR2 is SNEGSKA in the germline V gene (reference sequence). Trimming stripped 6 bases from V and 4 bases from J, with 13 bases between. CDR3 protein: CSASTPTYEQYF. DNA for the CDR3: TGCAGTGCCTCAACCCCAACGTACGAGCAGTACTTC.

Note on this clonotype: This may stem from a read error, because a much larger clone lies one nucleotide away. The chain combines TRBV2 with TRBJ2-5; D unclear. Looked up from germline, CDR1 is SNHLY and CDR2 is FYNNEI. The CDR3 is 11 amino acids. The CDR3 DNA reads TGTGTCAGCAGTGAGAGGGAGACCCAGTACTTC. Protein product: CVSSERETQYF. Full variable domain (outside the CDR3, taken from reference TRBV2 and TRBJ2-5): EPEVTQTPSHQVTQMGQEVILRCVPISNHLYFYWYRQILGQKVEFLVSFYNNEISEKSEIFDDQFSVERPDGSNFTLKIRSTKLEDSAMYFCVSSERETQYFGPGTRLLVL.

This clonotype was detected only a few times. The chain has TRBV18 and TRBJ2-7, with a tentative D call TRBD1 (5 bases). Trimming stripped 1 base from V and 6 bases from J, with 19 bases between. Germline values: CDR1 KGHSH, CDR2 LQKENI. The CDR3 loop spans 16 amino acids. This chain's CDR3 is CASSPRAVGVGSEQYF. CDR3 DNA sequence: TGTGCCAGCTCACCACGGGCGGTAGGGGTCGGCAGCGAGCAGTACTTC.

This clonotype showed up just once. V and J are TRBV24-1 and TRBJ2-5; D gene uncertain. Trimming pared 4 bases from V and 0 bases from J, leaving 5 bases between. This CDR3 has 13 amino acids. Germline V gene sequence: CDR1 KGHDR, CDR2 SFDVKD. The CDR3 nucleotides are TGTGCCACCAGTGACCCCAACCAAGAGACCCAGTACTTC. This gives the protein CATSDPNQETQYF.

The J gene is TRBJ2-1, the V gene TRBV29-1; TRBD2 matches at 9 bases. Germline assignment: CDR1 SQVTM and CDR2 ANQGSEA. The trim removed 2 bases at V and 10 bases at J, leaving 9 bases unmatched. This CDR3 has 14 amino acids. In nucleotides, the CDR3 is TGCAGCGTTGAAAGGTTAGCGGGAGTTCAAGAGCAGTTCTTC. This translates into CSVERLAGVQEQFF.

This clonotype was seen ten or more times. This chain joins TRBV20-1 and TRBJ1-6, with D uncertain. Trimming left V 0 bases short and J 4 bases short, with 13 bases between. Germline lookup yields CDR1 DFQATT and CDR2 SNEGSKA (reference sequence). The CDR3 is 16 residues long. The CDR3 loop is CSARDPRTEYNSPLHF. CDR3 sequence (DNA): TGCAGTGCTAGAGATCCCCGCACAGAGTATAATTCACCCCTCCACTTT.

The V gene is TRBV6-2 or TRBV6-3, the J gene TRBJ2-3, with 7 bases identical to TRBD2. Germline CDR1 reads MNHEY; CDR2 reads SVGEGT. J lost 5 bases, V lost 2 bases, and 10 bases had no gene match. The CDR3 extends over 16 amino acids. In nucleotides, the CDR3 is TGTGCCAGCAGTTACCCTCTGGCGGGAGAAGGAGATACGCAGTATTTT. Translated: CASSYPLAGEGDTQYF.

This chain joins TRBV5-6 and TRBJ2-3, with TRBD1 identical over 8 bases. V gave up 4 bases and J gave up 5 bases; unmatched junction bases: 3. The CDR3 covers 13 residues. Germline V CDR1 and CDR2: SGHDT, YYEEEE. CDR3: CASSRTGLDTQYF. In DNA, the CDR3 is TGTGCCAGCAGCAGGACAGGGTTAGATACGCAGTATTTT.

This chain connects TRBV30 to TRBJ2-2; unclear D gene. Germline CDR1 is GTSNPN and CDR2 is SVGIG (reference sequence). The ends were cut back, 0 bases at V and 8 bases at J, with 13 bases in the middle. The CDR3 spans 14 residues. Here the CDR3 reads CAWSVKSPEGELFF. CDR3 bases: TGTGCCTGGAGTGTCAAAAGCCCAGAAGGGGAGCTGTTTTTT.

This clonotype was counted at least ten times. The chain couples TRBV20-1 to TRBJ2-1; TRBD2 matches 7 bases. V lost 0 bases to trimming and J lost 1 base; unmatched junction nucleotides: 6. CDR3 length: 16 residues. In germline, CDR1 is DFQATT, CDR2 SNEGSKA (reference sequence). The CDR3 DNA follows: TGCAGTGCTAGAGATTCCCTAGCGGTTTCCTACAATGAGCAGTTCTTC. Encoded protein: CSARDSLAVSYNEQFF.

This clonotype occurred a few times. The chain couples TRBV9 to TRBJ1-1, with no clear D. V lost 1 base to trimming and J lost 1 base, with 5 bases between them. Germline V CDR1 and CDR2: SGDLS, YYNGEE. The CDR3 is 13 amino acids. Here the CDR3 reads CASSVWRNTEAFF. DNA of the CDR3: TGTGCCAGCAGCGTATGGAGGAACACTGAAGCTTTCTTT.

This clonotype was counted many times. The V call is TRBV5-1, the J call TRBJ2-5, with 7 bases lining up with TRBD1. Germline loops: CDR1 SGHRS, CDR2 YFSETQ. The CDR3 loop spans 13 amino acids. V shed 4 bases and J 5 bases; nucleotides not matched to a gene: 5. This chain's CDR3 is CASSPGTAETQYF. The CDR3 DNA follows: TGCGCCAGCAGCCCAGGGACAGCGGAGACCCAGTACTTC. Filled out from reference TRBV5-1 and TRBJ2-5, the complete variable domain reads KAGVTQTPRYLIKTRGQQVTLSCSPISGHRSVSWYQQTPGQGLQFLFEYFSETQRNKGNFPGRFSGRQFSNSRSEMNVSTLELGDSALYLCASSPGTAETQYFGPGTRLLVL.

This clonotype was seen only a few times. This chain links TRBV20-1 with TRBJ2-7; TRBD2 matches 8 bases. Looked up from germline, CDR1 is DFQATT and CDR2 is SNEGSKA (reference sequence). The V segment lost 1 base and the J segment 6 bases; nucleotides outside the gene matches: 8. The CDR3 is 14 residues long. The CDR3 is CSARGGLVGVEQYF. The CDR3 DNA follows: TGCAGTGCTAGAGGGGGACTAGTCGGCGTCGAGCAGTACTTC.

This clonotype has at least ten counts. This sequence joins TRBV5-1 and TRBJ2-1, with 7 bases lining up with TRBD1. Per the germline V gene, CDR1 is SGHRS and CDR2 is YFSETQ. V lost 9 bases and J lost 7; bases outside the gene matches: 7. This CDR3 spans 12 amino acids. DNA of the CDR3: TGCGCCACACGACAGGGTCGAAATGAGCAGTTCTTC. Translating it yields CATRQGRNEQFF.

The chain links TRBV7-8 to TRBJ2-7; D not certain. Trimming cost V 5 bases and J 3 bases, with 11 bases left between them. The length of the CDR3 is 13 residues. Germline V lookup: CDR1 SGHVS, CDR2 FQNEAQ. The CDR3 bases are TGTGCCAGCAGCAGAACGGACGGCTACGAGCAGTACTTC. Its translation: CASSRTDGYEQYF.

The V call is TRBV5-1, the J call TRBJ2-2; D is possibly TRBD2 (5 bases). Germline lookup yields CDR1 SGHRS and CDR2 YFSETQ. CDR3 size: 16 residues. The V and J ends lost 4 bases and 0 bases respectively, with 13 bases between them. CDR3 bases: TGCGCCAGCAGCCGAGGAGCGGTGGCGAACACCGGGGAGCTGTTTTTT. Its translation is CASSRGAVANTGELFF.

This clonotype was recorded many times. The genes are TRBV5-1 and TRBJ2-3; D not resolved. The CDR3 spans 12 residues. Trimming cost V 4 bases and J 4 bases, with 7 bases left between them. CDR1 is SGHRS, CDR2 YFSETQ, per germline. CDR3 DNA sequence: TGCGCCAGCAGCATAGAGGCAGATACGCAGTATTTT. This encodes CASSIEADTQYF.

A few counts support this clonotype. The chain uses TRBV7-6 and TRBJ1-4, with D tentatively TRBD1 (6 bases). The V gene's germline CDR1 is SGHVS and CDR2 FNYEAQ. The CDR3 totals 15 residues. Trimming took off 2 bases at V and 8 bases at J, with 15 bases between the two ends. In DNA form, the CDR3 reads TGTGCCAGCAGCTTAAAGGGGGTACAAGGGGAAAAACTGTTTTTT. This encodes CASSLKGVQGEKLFF.

This clonotype showed up just a few times. This chain connects TRBV18 to TRBJ2-4; 7 positions agree with TRBD1. This CDR3 is 14 amino acids long. V shed 4 bases and J 5 bases; nucleotides not matched to a gene: 5. Germline loops: CDR1 KGHSH, CDR2 LQKENI. The CDR3 loop reads CASSLTGTENIQYF. CDR3 coding DNA: TGTGCCAGCTCACTGACCGGGACAGAAAACATTCAGTACTTC.